This T cell receptor beta chain is from a study of shared clonotypes between healthy human individuals (TCRdb year 2020). Background for the entire study: The cohort comprised two women and a few men aged 18 to 49 years. Blood TCR repertoires of about 5 healthy adults were deeply sequenced to estimate repertoire size and the extent of clonotype sharing between individuals. Different laboratories and diverse techniques were used to prepare libraries and sequence TCR repertoires, to increase sequencing depth and limit assay-specific biases. Per donor, leukapheresis produced somewhere between about 0.85 and 8.9 billion PBMCs.

Using the deep immunoSEQ assay, TCR CDR3 regions were amplified from genomic DNA by multiplex PCR. Extracted genomic DNA from each cell subset was distributed evenly across all wells of several immunoSEQ 96-well plates, and each plate was treated as a replicate. For unsorted PBMC, 300 ng genomic DNA, equal to 30,000 or so T cell genomes, was loaded into each replicate PCR. Ten immunoSEQ deep assay plates were used to sequence unsorted PBMC genomic DNA. The purified libraries were quantified using a Qubit 3.0 fluorometer, sized with a Bioanalyzer 2100, and then quantified again using the KAPA Library Quantification kit. Every immunoSEQ 96-well plate was sequenced on a separate single-read 150-cycle Illumina NextSeq 550 flow cell. Under the source paper's analysis protocol: Because the immunoSEQ output included only junctional sequences and no quality scores, the filtering could not be the same as the filtering used for full-length reads. To assign V/J genes and CDR3, sequences were annotated against IMGT germline references using PyIR, a Python wrapper for IgBLAST v1.9. Any read was removed if the V/J assignment was weak (E-value above 1e-6), the CDR3 was missing, or the read contained stop codons, out-of-frame junctions, or ambiguous translated residues. V3J clonotypes were defined by identical inferred V gene, J gene, and CDR3 amino acid sequence. Percentage overlap between repertoires was calculated by dividing the number of shared unique clonotypes by the size of the smaller repertoire. Repertoire richness was assessed with RTK rarefaction, the Chao1 estimator, and Recon v2.1 estimates of unobserved clonotypes. Entries here come from immuneACCESS through TCRdb and include only in-frame sequences with V and J called. Some clones fail to appear in such tables; in the studies checked, an unresolved V gene covers under half of the shortfall, and the cause of the remainder is unknown. V, J and clone size derive from that table, while D and trimming were established from the DNA sequence. For this sample the table gives roughly 490,000 clones, of which approximately 80% were detected only once. Roughly 13% of the sample rests with the top ten.

Broad study findings and their caveats: Only blood was sampled, and tissue TCR repertoires likely differ from those in blood. Pairwise subsampling indicated that sequencing depth was expected to affect the degree of clonotype sharing among donors. The small number of donors limited the genetic and exposure-history diversity represented.

Concerning this clone itself: It lacks a known antigen. No per-base quality is available; no much larger clone lies one base away.

The donors were healthy, HIV-negative adults who had no recently reported acute infections or vaccinations. Every donor was a Caucasian adult residing in Nashville, Tennessee, USA. For unsorted samples, approximately 84 million PBMCs were counted, and genomic DNA was extracted using the QIAamp DNA Blood Mini kit. Blood was collected by leukapheresis, and PBMCs were isolated by Ficoll-Histopaque density gradient centrifugation and then cryopreserved in liquid nitrogen vapor phase. The sample taken for sequencing was PBMCs. The origin of this receptor is a woman aged 40 to 49 in good health. Some clones in this sample may be carry-over from other donors' samples.

The DNA is TGTGCCAGCAGGACCGACAGGACTTCACCCCTCCACTTT. The translation is CASRTDRTSPLHF. This receptor chain uses TRBV28 and TRBJ1-6, with TRBD1 perhaps the D gene, on 6 matching bases. CDR1 and CDR2 are read off the germline V gene as MDHEN and SYDVKM. There are 13 amino acids in the CDR3, from cysteine to phenylalanine inclusive. Only CDR3 DNA is held: 39 bases, read in frame from base 1. V drops 6 bases and J drops 9 bases, leaving 12 bases in between.